This T cell receptor beta chain derives from a study of cytomegalovirus exposure and HLA in healthy donors. Study outcomes and limitations: Later genetic work tied a missense DCLRE1C variant to beta-chain V and J trimming. Roughly uniform depth of sequencing across donors was assumed in presence/absence analyses. Researchers catalogued 150 or so TCR beta chains as cytomegalovirus-associated.

It was with 60 Vbeta and 13 Jbeta primers that the PCR ran. TCRdb's copy holds only in-frame clones and misses some; the assay was immunoSEQ multiplex PCR. The sample consists of 150,000 to 200,000 clones, 60% to 85% of them appearing once. Notes on this clone: Its antigen is currently unknown.

Germline values: CDR1 SGHRS, CDR2 YFSETQ. CDR3 length: 15 amino acids. V dropped 7 bases and J dropped 4 bases, with 19 bases sitting between them. The clonotype was recovered from a male donor in good health and CMV-seronegative. This sequence joins TRBV5-1 and TRBJ2-3; possibly TRBD1 for D (5 bases). Sequencing was done on a sample of PBMCs. The CDR3 loop reads CASAYQGVVADTQYF. The CDR3 nucleotides are TGCGCCAGCGCGTACCAGGGTGTTGTGGCAGATACGCAGTATTTT.